This TCR beta chain is from a study of OX40 agonist ivuxolimab in advanced cancers. Study-level background: Given to patients was ivuxolimab, an agonistic anti-OX40 (CD134) antibody.

Per germline, CDR1 KGHSH and CDR2 LQKENI. CDR3 length equals 16 residues. The ends lost 3 bases at V and 5 bases at J; junction bases unmatched: 3. The method was immunoSEQ multiplex PCR; TCRdb's version includes in-frame clones alone and lacks a portion of them. Found here are about 80,000 clones, about 93% of them singletons; the top ten hold more than 0.3%. The V and J genes are TRBV18 and TRBJ2-2; 13 nucleotides align to TRBD2. This TCR was recovered from an adult with an advanced solid tumor such as melanoma, head and neck, liver or kidney cancer. Source: CD4+ or CD8+ T cells sorted from blood, taken in a trial of the OX40 agonist ivuxolimab. The CDR3 protein is CASSPATSGRTGELFF. The CDR3 region has the DNA TGTGCCAGCTCACCGGCGACTAGCGGGAGGACCGGGGAGCTGTTTTTT.